This T cell receptor beta chain was recorded in a study of T cell repertoires in cytomegalovirus infection. TCRdb recomputed calls from the reads with MiXCR, one row per CDR3 protein. Of approximately 170,000 distinct CDR3 sequences in the sample, over 15% were seen once. This clonotype was observed a few times. The CDR3 contains 11 residues. Trimming removed 6 bases at V and 5 bases at J, with 7 bases between. Germline CDR1 is MNHEY and CDR2 is SVGAGI. Sequences were obtained from CD8+ T cells from PBMCs. The J gene is TRBJ1-1, the V gene TRBV6-5; D is uncertain. The clonotype comes from a human donor in good health (CMV status not recorded). Some clones in this sample may be carry-over from other donors' samples. The DNA for the CDR3 is TGTGCCAGCAGAGCGGGTACTGAAGCTTTCTTT. It translates to CASRAGTEAFF.